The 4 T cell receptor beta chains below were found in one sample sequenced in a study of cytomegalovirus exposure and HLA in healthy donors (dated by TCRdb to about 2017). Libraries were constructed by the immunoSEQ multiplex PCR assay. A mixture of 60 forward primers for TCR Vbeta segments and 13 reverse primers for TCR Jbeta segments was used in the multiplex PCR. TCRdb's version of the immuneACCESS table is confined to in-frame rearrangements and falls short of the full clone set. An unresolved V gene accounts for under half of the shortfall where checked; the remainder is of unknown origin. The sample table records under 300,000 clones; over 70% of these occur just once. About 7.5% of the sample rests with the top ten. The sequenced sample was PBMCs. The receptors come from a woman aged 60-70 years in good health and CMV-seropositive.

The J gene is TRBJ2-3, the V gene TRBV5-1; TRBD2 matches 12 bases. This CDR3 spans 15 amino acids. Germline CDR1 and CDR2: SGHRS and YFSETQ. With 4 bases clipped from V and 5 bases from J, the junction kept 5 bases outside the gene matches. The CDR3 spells CASSVTSGRGDTQYF. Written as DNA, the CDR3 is TGCGCCAGCAGCGTGACTAGCGGGAGAGGAGATACGCAGTATTTT.

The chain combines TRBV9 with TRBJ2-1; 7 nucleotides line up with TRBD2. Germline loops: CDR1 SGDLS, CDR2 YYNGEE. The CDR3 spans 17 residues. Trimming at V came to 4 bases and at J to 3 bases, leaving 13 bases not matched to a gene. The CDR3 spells CASSPTGTGGLYNEQFF. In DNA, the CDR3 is TGTGCCAGCAGCCCCACGGGGACGGGAGGCCTCTACAATGAGCAGTTCTTC.

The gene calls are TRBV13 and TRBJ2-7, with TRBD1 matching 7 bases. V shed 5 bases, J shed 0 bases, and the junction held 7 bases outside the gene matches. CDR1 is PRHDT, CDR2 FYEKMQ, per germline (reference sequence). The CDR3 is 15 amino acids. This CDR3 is CASSARGTDSYEQYF. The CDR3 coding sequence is TGTGCCAGCAGCGCCCGTGGGACAGACTCCTACGAGCAGTACTTC.

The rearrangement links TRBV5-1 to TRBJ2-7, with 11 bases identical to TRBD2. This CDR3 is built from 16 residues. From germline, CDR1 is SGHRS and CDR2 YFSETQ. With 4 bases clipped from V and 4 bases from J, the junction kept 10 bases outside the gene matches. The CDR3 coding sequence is TGCGCCAGCAGCACCTCCGGGACTAGCGGTCGGTACGAGCAGTACTTC. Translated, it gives CASSTSGTSGRYEQYF.